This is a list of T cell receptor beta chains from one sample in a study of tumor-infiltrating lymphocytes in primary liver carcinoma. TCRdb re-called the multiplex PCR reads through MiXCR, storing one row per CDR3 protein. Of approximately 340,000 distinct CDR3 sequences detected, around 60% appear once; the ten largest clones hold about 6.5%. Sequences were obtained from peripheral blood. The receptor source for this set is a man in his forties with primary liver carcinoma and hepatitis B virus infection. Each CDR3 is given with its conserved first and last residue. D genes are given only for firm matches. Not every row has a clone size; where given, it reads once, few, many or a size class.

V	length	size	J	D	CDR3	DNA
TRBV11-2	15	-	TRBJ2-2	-	CASTNAGQNTGELFF	TGTGCCAGCACCAATGCGGGGCAAAACACCGGGGAGCTGTTTTTT
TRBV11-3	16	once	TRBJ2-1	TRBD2	CASSLSSGADYNEQFF	TGTGCAAGCAGCCTGTCTAGCGGAGCAGACTACAATGAGCAGTTCTTC
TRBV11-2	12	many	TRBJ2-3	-	CASSLVADTQYF	TGTGCCAGCAGCTTAGTAGCAGATACGCAGTATTTT
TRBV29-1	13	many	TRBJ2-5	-	CSGLTQGMETQYF	TGCAGCGGACTCACCCAGGGGATGGAGACCCAGTACTTC
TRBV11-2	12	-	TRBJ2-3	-	CASFGEADTQYF	TGTGCCAGCTTCGGGGAGGCGGATACGCAGTATTTT
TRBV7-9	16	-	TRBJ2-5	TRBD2	CASNSTSGRRQETQYF	TGTGCCAGCAACTCTACTAGCGGGAGGCGACAAGAGACCCAGTACTTT
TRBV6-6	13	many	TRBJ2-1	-	CASSQGLFNEQFF	TGTGCCAGCAGCCAGGGACTGTTCAATGAGCAGTTCTTC
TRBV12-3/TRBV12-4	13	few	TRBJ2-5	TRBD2	CASHGEGEETQYF	TGTGCCAGCCACGGGGAGGGAGAGGAGACCCAGTACTTC
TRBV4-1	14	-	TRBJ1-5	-	CVSSHPVRNQPQHF	TGCGTCAGCAGCCATCCCGTCAGGAATCAACCCCAGCATTTT
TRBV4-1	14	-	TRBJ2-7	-	CASNRDYSRYEQYF	TGCGCAAGCAACCGAGATTACAGCCGCTACGAGCAGTACTTC
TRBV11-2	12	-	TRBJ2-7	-	CVSTLISLGQYF	TGTGTCAGCACCTTAATCTCATTGGGGCAGTACTTC
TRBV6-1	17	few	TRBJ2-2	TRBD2	CASSDGGGPLDTGELFF	TGTGCCAGCAGTGATGGGGGAGGGCCGTTAGACACCGGGGAGCTGTTTTTT
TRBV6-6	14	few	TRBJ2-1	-	CASSYSRVYNGQFF	TGTGCTAGCAGTTACTCCAGGGTCTACAATGGGCAGTTCTTC
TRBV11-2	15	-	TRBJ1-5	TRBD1	CASSLGQGTEKPQHF	TGTGCCAGCAGCTTGGGACAGGGGACTGAAAAGCCCCAGCATTTT
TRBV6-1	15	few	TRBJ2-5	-	CASRGLTGGQETQYF	TGTGCCAGCAGGGGACTAACAGGGGGCCAAGAGACCCAGTACTTC
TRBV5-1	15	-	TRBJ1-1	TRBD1	CASSLETGGFTEAFF	TGCGCCAGCAGCTTGGAGACAGGGGGATTTACTGAAGCTTTCTTT
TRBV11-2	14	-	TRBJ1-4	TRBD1	CASSSWDRDEKLVF	TGTGCCAGCAGCTCCTGGGACAGGGATGAAAAACTGGTTTTC
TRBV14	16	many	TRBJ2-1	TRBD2	CASSQGLAGARNEQFF	TGTGCCAGCAGCCAAGGACTAGCGGGAGCTCGGAATGAGCAGTTCTTC
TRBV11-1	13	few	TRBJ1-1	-	CAISPQGPTEAFF	TGTGCCATCAGCCCTCAGGGTCCGACTGAGGCTTTCTTT
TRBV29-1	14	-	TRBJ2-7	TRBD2	CSARRGGSSGERYF	TGCAGCGCCAGAAGAGGCGGGAGTTCGGGGGAACGGTACTTC
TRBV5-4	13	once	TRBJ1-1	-	CAGSLSGIPEAFF	TGTGCCGGCAGCTTGTCGGGAATACCCGAAGCTTTCTTT
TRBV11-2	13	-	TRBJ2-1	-	CASSLPVHNEQFF	TGTGCCAGCAGCTTGCCAGTTCATAATGAGCAGTTCTTC
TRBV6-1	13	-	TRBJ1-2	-	CASSRQEIYGYTF	TGTGCCAGCAGCCGACAGGAGATCTATGGCTACACCTTC
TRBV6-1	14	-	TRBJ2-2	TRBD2	CAGVLAINTGELFF	TGTGCCGGCGTACTAGCGATAAACACCGGGGAGCTATTTTTT
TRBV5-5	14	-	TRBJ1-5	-	CASSPSPSNQPQHF	TGTGCCAGCAGCCCTAGCCCTAGCAATCAGCCCCAGCATTTT
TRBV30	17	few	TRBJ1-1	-	CAWSWAGDTLMNTEAFF	TGTGCCTGGAGTTGGGCGGGGGACACCCTCATGAACACTGAAGCTTTCTTT
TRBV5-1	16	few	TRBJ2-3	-	CASRIGSSAITDTQYF	TGCGCCAGCAGGATCGGGTCGTCCGCGATCACAGATACGCAGTATTTT
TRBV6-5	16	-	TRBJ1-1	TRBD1	CASSYRSGTGSTEAFF	TGTGCCAGCAGTTATCGCTCCGGGACAGGGAGCACTGAAGCTTTCTTT
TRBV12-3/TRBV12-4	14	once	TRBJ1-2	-	CASSSMPGTNGYTF	TGTGCCAGCAGTTCCATGCCTGGGACCAATGGCTACACCTTC
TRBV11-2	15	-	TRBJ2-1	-	CACSLEATSYNEQFF	TGTGCCTGCAGCTTAGAGGCTACCTCCTACAATGAGCAGTTCTTC
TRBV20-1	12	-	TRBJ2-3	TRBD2	CSVGGSTDTQYF	TGCAGTGTAGGCGGGAGTACAGATACGCAGTATTTT
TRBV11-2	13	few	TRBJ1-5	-	CAVTSGNADTQHF	TGTGCCGTAACTAGCGGGAACGCAGATACGCAGCATTTT
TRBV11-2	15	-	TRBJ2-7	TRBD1	CASSFVAGGRYEQYF	TGTGCCAGCAGCTTCGTAGCAGGGGGCCGGTACGAGCAGTACTTC
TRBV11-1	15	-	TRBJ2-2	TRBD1	CASSSRGSFTRELFF	TGTGCCAGCAGTTCCAGGGGGTCGTTCACCCGAGAGCTGTTTTTT
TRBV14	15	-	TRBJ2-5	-	CASSQVWGALETQYF	TGTGCCAGCAGCCAAGTATGGGGGGCGTTGGAGACCCAGTACTTC
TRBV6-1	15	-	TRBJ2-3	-	CASSERTTSTDTQYF	TGTGCCAGCAGCGAGCGGACAACTAGCACAGATACGCAGTATTTT
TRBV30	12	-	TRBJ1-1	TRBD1	CAWDRDVTEAFF	TGTGCCTGGGACAGGGATGTCACTGAAGCTTTCTTT
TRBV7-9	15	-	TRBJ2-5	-	CASSFPQTGSETQYF	TGTGCCAGCAGCTTCCCCCAAACAGGGAGTGAGACCCAGTACTTC
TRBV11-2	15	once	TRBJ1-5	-	CTSSLGRGLNQPLHF	TGTACCAGCAGCCTGGGACGGGGATTGAATCAGCCCCTGCATTTT
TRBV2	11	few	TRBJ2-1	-	CASSHRDEQFF	TGTGCCAGCAGTCACAGGGATGAGCAGTTCTTC
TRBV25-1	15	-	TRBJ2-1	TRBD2	CASSEPGRAYNEQFF	TGTGCCAGCAGTGAACCCGGGAGGGCCTACAATGAGCAGTTCTTC
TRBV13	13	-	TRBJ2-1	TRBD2	CACRSSGTTPPFF	TGTGCCTGCAGATCTAGCGGGACTACTCCCCCGTTCTTC
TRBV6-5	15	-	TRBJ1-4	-	CASSYTVGTSEKLFF	TGTGCCAGCAGTTACACCGTCGGGACATCCGAAAAACTGTTTTTT
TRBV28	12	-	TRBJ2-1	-	CASTGTFNEQFF	TGTGCCAGTACAGGGACTTTCAATGAGCAGTTCTTC
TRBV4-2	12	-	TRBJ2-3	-	CASSQGSDTQYF	TGTGCCAGTAGCCAGGGCTCTGATACGCAGTATTTT
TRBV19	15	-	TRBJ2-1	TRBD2	CASSPPGTSVNEQFF	TGTGCCAGTAGTCCACCAGGGACTAGCGTGAATGAGCAGTTCTTC
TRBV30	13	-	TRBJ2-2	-	CASRGGNTGELFF	TGTGCCTCGAGGGGAGGGAACACCGGGGAGCTGTTTTTT
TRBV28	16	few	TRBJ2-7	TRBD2	CASSPPGTSGTYEQYF	TGTGCCAGCAGTCCCCCGGGGACTAGCGGCACCTACGAGCAGTACTTC
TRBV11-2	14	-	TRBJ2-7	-	CASSSGGEPYEHYF	TGTGCCAGCAGCTCAGGAGGGGAGCCCTACGAGCACTACTTC
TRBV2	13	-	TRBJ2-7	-	CASTHSITYEQYF	TGTGCCAGCACCCATAGCATAACCTACGAGCAGTACTTC
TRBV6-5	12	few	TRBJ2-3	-	CASSYSGDTRYF	TGTGCCAGCAGTTACTCGGGAGATACGCGGTATTTT
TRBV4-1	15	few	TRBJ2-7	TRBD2	CASSQVTSGSYEQYF	TGCGCCAGCAGCCAAGTTACTAGCGGGAGTTACGAGCAGTACTTC
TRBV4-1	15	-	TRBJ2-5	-	CASSQSPGDVETQYF	TGCGCCAGCAGCCAATCGCCGGGGGATGTGGAGACCCAGTACTTC